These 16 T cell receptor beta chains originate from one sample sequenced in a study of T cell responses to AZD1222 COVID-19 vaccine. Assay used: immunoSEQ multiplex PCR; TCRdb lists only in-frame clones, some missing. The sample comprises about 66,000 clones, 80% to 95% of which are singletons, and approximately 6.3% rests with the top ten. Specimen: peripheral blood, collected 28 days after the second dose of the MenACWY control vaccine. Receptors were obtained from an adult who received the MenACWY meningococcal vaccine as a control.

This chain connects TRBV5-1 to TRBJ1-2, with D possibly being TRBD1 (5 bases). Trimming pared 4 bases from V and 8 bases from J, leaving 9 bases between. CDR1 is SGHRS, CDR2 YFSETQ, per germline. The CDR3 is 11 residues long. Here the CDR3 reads CASSQGYGYTF. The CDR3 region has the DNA TGCGCCAGCAGCCAGGGTTACGGCTACACCTTC.

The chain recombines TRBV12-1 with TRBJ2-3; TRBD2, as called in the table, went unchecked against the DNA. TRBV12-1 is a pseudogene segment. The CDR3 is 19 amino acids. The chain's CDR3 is CASSSPNLPGDLPTDTQYF. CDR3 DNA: TGTGCCAGCAGCTCCCCCAATCTTCCGGGGGATTTGCCCACAGATACGCAGTATTTT.

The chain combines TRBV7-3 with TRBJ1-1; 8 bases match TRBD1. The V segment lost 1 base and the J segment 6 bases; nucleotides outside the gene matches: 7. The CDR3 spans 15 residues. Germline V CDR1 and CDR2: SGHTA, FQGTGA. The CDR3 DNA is TGTGCCAGCAGCTTAATTCCAGGGGGCGCGGCTGAAGCTTTCTTT. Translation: CASSLIPGGAAEAFF.

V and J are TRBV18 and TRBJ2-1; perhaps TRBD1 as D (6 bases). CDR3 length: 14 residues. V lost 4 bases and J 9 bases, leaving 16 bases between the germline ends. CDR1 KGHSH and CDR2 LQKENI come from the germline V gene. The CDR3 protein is CASSRNRVPSEQFF. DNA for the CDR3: TGTGCCAGCTCACGGAACAGGGTACCCTCTGAGCAGTTCTTC.

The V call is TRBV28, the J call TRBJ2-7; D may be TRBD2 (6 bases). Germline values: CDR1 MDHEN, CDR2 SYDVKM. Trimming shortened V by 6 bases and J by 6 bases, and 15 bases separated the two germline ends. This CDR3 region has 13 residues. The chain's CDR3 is CASRLPGASEQYF. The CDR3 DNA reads TGTGCCAGCAGGTTACCGGGAGCCAGCGAGCAGTACTTC. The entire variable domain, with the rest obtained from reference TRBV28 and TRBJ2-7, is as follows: DVKVTQSSRYLVKRTGEKVFLECVQDMDHENMFWYRQDPGLGLRLIYFSYDVKMKEKGDIPEGYSVSREKKERFSLILESASTNQTSMYLCASRLPGASEQYFGPGTRLTVT.

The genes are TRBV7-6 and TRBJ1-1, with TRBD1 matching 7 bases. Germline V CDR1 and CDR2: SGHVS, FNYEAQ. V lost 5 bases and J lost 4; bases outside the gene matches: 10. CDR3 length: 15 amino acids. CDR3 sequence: CASSIDTGEGTEAFF. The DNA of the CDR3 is TGTGCCAGCAGCATTGATACAGGGGAGGGCACTGAAGCTTTCTTT.

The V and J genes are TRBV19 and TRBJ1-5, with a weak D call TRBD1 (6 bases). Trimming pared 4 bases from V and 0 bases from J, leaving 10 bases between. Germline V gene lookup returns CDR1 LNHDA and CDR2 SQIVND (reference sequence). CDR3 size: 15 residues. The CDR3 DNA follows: TGTGCCAGTAGTAAGGACAGTAATAGCAATCAGCCCCAGCATTTT. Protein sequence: CASSKDSNSNQPQHF.

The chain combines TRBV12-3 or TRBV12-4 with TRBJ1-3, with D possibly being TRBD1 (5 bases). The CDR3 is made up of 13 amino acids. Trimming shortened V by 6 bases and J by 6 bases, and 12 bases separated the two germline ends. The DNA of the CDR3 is TGTGCCAGCAGCCCGGGACCTCTAAACACCATATATTTT. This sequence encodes CASSPGPLNTIYF.

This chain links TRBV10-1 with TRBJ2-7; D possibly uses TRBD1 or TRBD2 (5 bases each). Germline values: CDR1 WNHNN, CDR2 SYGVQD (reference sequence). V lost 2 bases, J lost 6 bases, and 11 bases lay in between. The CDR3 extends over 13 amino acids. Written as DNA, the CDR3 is TGCGCCAGCAGTGAGCCCGGGACCTTCGAGCAGTACTTC. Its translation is CASSEPGTFEQYF.

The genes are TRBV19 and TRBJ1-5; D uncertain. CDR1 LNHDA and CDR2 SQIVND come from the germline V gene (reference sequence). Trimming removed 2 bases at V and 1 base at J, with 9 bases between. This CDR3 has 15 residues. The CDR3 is CASSISVTSNQPQHF. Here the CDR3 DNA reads TGTGCCAGTAGTATAAGCGTGACGAGCAATCAGCCCCAGCATTTT.

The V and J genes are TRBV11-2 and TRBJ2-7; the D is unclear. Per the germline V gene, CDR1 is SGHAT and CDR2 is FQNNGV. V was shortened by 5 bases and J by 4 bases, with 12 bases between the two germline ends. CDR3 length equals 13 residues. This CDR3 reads CASSPRRFYEQYF. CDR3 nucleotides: TGTGCCAGCAGCCCGAGGCGATTTTACGAGCAGTACTTC.

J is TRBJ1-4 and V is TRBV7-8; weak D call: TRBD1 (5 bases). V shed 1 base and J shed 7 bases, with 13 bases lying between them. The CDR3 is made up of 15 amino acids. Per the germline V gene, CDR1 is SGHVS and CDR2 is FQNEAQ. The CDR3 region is CASSLGDTRGEKLFF. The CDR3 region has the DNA TGTGCCAGCAGCTTAGGAGATACAAGGGGTGAAAAACTGTTTTTT.

The CDR3 region is CASSPRAGLIYNEQFF. The CDR3 DNA follows: TGTGCCAGCAGCCCGCGAGCGGGCCTAATTTACAATGAGCAGTTCTTC. The chain uses TRBV14 and TRBJ2-1, with a tentative D call TRBD2 (6 bases). V lost 4 bases and J 4 bases, leaving 17 bases between the germline ends. This CDR3 contains 16 residues. CDR1 and CDR2 from the germline V gene are SGHDN and FVKESK.

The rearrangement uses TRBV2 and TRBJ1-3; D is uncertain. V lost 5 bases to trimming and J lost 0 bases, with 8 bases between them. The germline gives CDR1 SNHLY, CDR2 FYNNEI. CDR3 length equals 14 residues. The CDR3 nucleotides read TGTGCCAGCAGTTCCGACTTCTCTGGAAACACCATATATTTT. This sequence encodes CASSSDFSGNTIYF.

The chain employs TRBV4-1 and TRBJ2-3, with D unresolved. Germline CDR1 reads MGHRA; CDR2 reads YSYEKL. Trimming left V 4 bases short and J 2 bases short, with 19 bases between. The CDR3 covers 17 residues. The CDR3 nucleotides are TGCGCCAGCAGCCTAGACTCGGCTAGTGGGTCCACAGATACGCAGTATTTT. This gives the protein CASSLDSASGSTDTQYF.

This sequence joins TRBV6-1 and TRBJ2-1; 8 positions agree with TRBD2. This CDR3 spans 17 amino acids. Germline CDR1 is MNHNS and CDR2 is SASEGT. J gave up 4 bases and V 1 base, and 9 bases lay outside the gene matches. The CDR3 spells CASSEGGQREWYNEQFF. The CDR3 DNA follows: TGTGCCAGCAGTGAAGGGGGCCAGCGGGAGTGGTACAATGAGCAGTTCTTC.